This entry concerns a single TCR beta chain. Antigen unknown. Sequencing was preceded by expansion of antigen-specific CD4+ T cells with viral peptide pools in the ViraFEST assay. At the end of less than 12 days of culture, CD4+ T cells were isolated. Negative nucleocapsid antibody tests before and after vaccination confirmed no previous SARS-CoV-2 infection. TCRdb's copy holds only in-frame clones and misses some; the assay was immunoSEQ multiplex PCR. This table holds tens of thousands of clones, 65% to 85% found once. This entry is derived from a study of vaccination effects on CD4 cells after COVID-19. CDR1 and CDR2 (germline): MNHEY, SVGEGT. CDR3 size: 14 residues. Trimming took off 0 bases at V and 3 bases at J, with 8 bases between the two ends.

Sequencing was performed on CD4+ T cells from PBMCs cultured with HCoV-NL63 spike peptides, taken before COVID-19 vaccination. The V and J genes are TRBV6-2 or TRBV6-3 and TRBJ1-1; possible D gene TRBD1, 5 bases. The receptor was derived from a human donor who received a COVID-19 vaccine. CDR3 DNA sequence: TGTGCCAGCAGTTACTCCTCAGGGTACACTGAAGCTTTCTTT. Translation gives CASSYSSGYTEAFF.